These T cell receptor beta chains were read from a single sample in a study of shared clonotypes between healthy human individuals. The assay was immunoSEQ multiplex PCR, and TCRdb's table has in-frame clones only and misses some. This table has roughly 2.1 million clones, approximately 94% appearing once. Material for sequencing was naive CD8+ T cells from PBMCs. Receptors originate from a man aged 18 to 29 in good health. Some clones in this sample may be carry-over from other donors' samples. Both conserved end residues are part of each CDR3. The D gene is left open where the match is weak. Clone size is not always given. Where it is, it says once, few, many or a class for expanded clones.

-	TRBJ1-1	-	TRBV28	CATSSVAGRSNTEAFF	TGTGCCACCTCTTCGGTGGCAGGACGCTCGAACACTGAAGCTTTCTTT
-	TRBJ2-7	-	TRBV15	CATSIIPENYEQYF	TGTGCCACCAGCATAATTCCGGAGAACTACGAGCAGTACTTC
-	TRBJ2-2	-	TRBV5-4	CASSLDRGHSATGELFF	TGTGCCAGCAGCTTGGATCGGGGGCACAGTGCCACCGGGGAGCTGTTTTTT
-	TRBJ2-1	-	TRBV28	CASSSPGLGNEQFF	TGTGCCAGCAGTAGCCCGGGACTTGGCAATGAGCAGTTCTTC
-	TRBJ1-4	-	TRBV25-1	CASSEDERGEKLFF	TGTGCCAGCAGTGAAGACGAGAGGGGGGAAAAACTGTTTTTT
TRBD1	TRBJ1-1	-	TRBV29-1	CSVHETGPEAFF	TGCAGCGTCCACGAGACAGGGCCTGAAGCTTTCTTT
-	TRBJ2-5	-	TRBV7-2	CASSPDYRALPPETQYF	TGTGCCAGCAGCCCGGACTACCGGGCTCTCCCCCCAGAGACCCAGTACTTC
-	TRBJ1-5	-	TRBV4-3	CASSQDAGARQPQHF	TGCGCCAGCAGCCAAGATGCGGGGGCTCGGCAGCCCCAGCATTTT
TRBD1	TRBJ1-2	-	TRBV27	CASSYDRDYGYTF	TGTGCCAGCAGTTATGACAGGGACTATGGCTACACCTTC
TRBD1	TRBJ1-2	-	TRBV4-1	CASSQVPGQGTYGYTF	TGCGCCAGCAGCCAAGTACCGGGACAGGGCACCTATGGCTACACCTTC
-	TRBJ2-7	-	TRBV5-4	CASSLGGRQASYEQYF	TGTGCCAGCAGCTTGGGGGGTCGGCAGGCATCCTACGAGCAGTACTTC
TRBD2	TRBJ2-7	-	TRBV9	CASSAGLAGPREQYF	TGTGCCAGCAGCGCGGGACTAGCAGGACCGAGGGAGCAGTACTTC
-	TRBJ1-2	-	TRBV21-1	CASRRDTETVNYGYTF	TGTGCCAGCAGGCGGGACACTGAAACCGTTAACTATGGCTACACCTTC
-	TRBJ2-7	-	TRBV27	CASSYRSAGLSTYEQYF	TGTGCCAGCAGCTATAGGTCAGCGGGCCTCTCCACCTACGAGCAGTACTTC
TRBD1	TRBJ1-2	few	TRBV5-1	CASSLGQSRIYGYTF	TGCGCCAGCAGCCTGGGACAGTCGAGGATCTATGGCTACACCTTC
-	TRBJ2-7	once	TRBV28	CASGDIGASYEQYF	TGTGCCAGCGGGGACATCGGGGCCTCCTACGAGCAGTACTTC
TRBD1	TRBJ1-2	once	TRBV15	CATSSSQGDSFGYTF	TGTGCCACCAGCAGCTCGCAGGGGGACTCCTTTGGCTACACCTTC
-	TRBJ2-3	-	TRBV29-1	CSVGREGQGTDTQYF	TGCAGCGTTGGGAGGGAGGGCCAGGGGACAGATACGCAGTATTTT
TRBD1	TRBJ2-1	few	TRBV7-9	CASYGGQGSNEQFF	TGTGCCAGTTATGGAGGACAGGGGAGCAATGAGCAGTTCTTC
TRBD1	TRBJ1-2	-	TRBV10-2	CASSGDRGQGSRNYGYTF	TGCGCCAGCAGTGGGGACAGAGGACAGGGGAGTAGGAACTATGGCTACACCTTC
TRBD2	TRBJ2-1	once	TRBV18	CASSPPRLAGLPLNEQFF	TGTGCCAGCTCACCACCTCGACTAGCGGGACTGCCTCTCAATGAGCAGTTCTTC
-	TRBJ2-5	-	TRBV10-1	CASSPGGETQYF	TGCGCCAGCTCTCCGGGGGGCGAGACCCAGTACTTC
-	TRBJ2-3	-	TRBV9	CASSVPGRPTDTQYF	TGTGCCAGCAGCGTACCGGGGCGTCCCACAGATACGCAGTATTTT
TRBD1	TRBJ2-5	once	TRBV27	CASSYSRTGGETQYF	TGTGCCAGCAGTTACTCCCGGACAGGGGGAGAGACCCAGTACTTC
-	TRBJ2-7	-	TRBV7-9	CASSPTSSEQYF	TGTGCCAGCAGCCCCACGTCGTCTGAGCAGTACTTC
-	TRBJ2-1	-	TRBV10-3	CASKAGDHNEQFF	TGTGCCTCTAAGGCCGGGGACCACAATGAGCAGTTCTTC
-	TRBJ1-2	once	TRBV9	CASSPRRDNYGYTF	TGTGCCAGCAGCCCTCGAAGGGATAACTATGGCTACACCTTC
-	TRBJ1-1	-	TRBV7-8	CASSHPHVGDTEAFF	TGTGCCAGCAGCCACCCTCACGTGGGGGATACTGAAGCTTTCTTT
TRBD2	TRBJ2-5	-	TRBV11-2	CASSVLAGVGETQYF	TGTGCCAGCAGCGTACTAGCGGGAGTTGGGGAGACCCAGTACTTC
TRBD1	TRBJ1-2	-	TRBV19	CASRQGVRYGYTF	TGTGCCAGCAGACAGGGCGTGCGCTATGGCTACACCTTC
-	TRBJ2-7	-	TRBV5-6	CASSLGGSSYEQYF	TGTGCCAGCAGCTTGGGGGGCAGCTCCTACGAGCAGTACTTC
-	TRBJ2-1	-	TRBV11-2	CASSLFPIMSSYNEQFF	TGTGCCAGCAGCTTATTTCCGATCATGAGCTCCTACAATGAGCAGTTCTTC
-	TRBJ1-2	-	TRBV14	CASSQGFAGLNYGYTF	TGTGCCAGCAGCCAAGGATTTGCAGGGCTTAACTATGGCTACACCTTC
TRBD2	TRBJ2-1	-	TRBV19	CASIAIAGGSYNEQFF	TGTGCCAGTATTGCAATAGCGGGAGGCTCCTACAATGAGCAGTTCTTC
-	TRBJ2-2	-	TRBV9	CASSFGGGNTGELFF	TGTGCCAGCAGTTTCGGAGGCGGAAACACCGGGGAGCTGTTTTTT
-	TRBJ1-5	few	TRBV6-5	CASSYSGEGNQPQHF	TGTGCCAGCAGTTACTCGGGGGAGGGCAATCAGCCCCAGCATTTT
-	TRBJ1-2	-	TRBV6-1	CASIGTGAYGYTF	TGTGCCAGCATCGGAACCGGGGCCTATGGCTACACCTTC
-	TRBJ2-7	-	TRBV7-2	CASSLYGGIQSRDPYEQYF	TGTGCCAGCAGCTTATATGGCGGGATCCAGTCACGGGATCCCTACGAGCAGTACTTC
-	TRBJ1-5	-	TRBV6-1	CASSAPRVERHGQPQHF	TGTGCCAGCAGTGCCCCCCGCGTAGAAAGGCATGGTCAGCCCCAGCATTTT
-	TRBJ1-2	-	TRBV5-6	CASSLAGAQGGYTF	TGTGCCAGCAGCTTGGCGGGGGCGCAGGGTGGCTACACCTTC
-	TRBJ2-3	-	TRBV6-1	CASSEAPTVTDTQYF	TGTGCCAGCAGTGAAGCGCCGACAGTTACAGATACGCAGTATTTT
-	TRBJ2-7	-	TRBV28	CASSLIQESYEQYF	TGTGCCAGCAGTCTAATACAGGAGTCCTACGAGCAGTACTTC